These 24 T cell receptor beta chains originate from one sample sequenced in a study of shared clonotypes between healthy human individuals. Terminally differentiated effector memory CD45RA+ cells were excluded by CCR7 positive selection of CD45RO-negative cells. The protocol was immunoSEQ multiplex PCR, while the TCRdb copy is restricted to in-frame clones and leaves out a portion. This sample carries hundreds of thousands of clones, 95% to 96% of them seen once, and the ten largest clones take more than 0.085%. Material for sequencing was naive CD8+ T cells sorted from blood. All receptors come from a young woman in good health.

V usage is TRBV6-1 and J usage is TRBJ2-3; no definite D call. V was pared by 6 bases and J by 2 bases, with 15 bases between. In germline, CDR1 is MNHNS, CDR2 SASEGT. The length of the CDR3 is 15 residues. CDR3 in amino acids: CASSPDPVLTDTQYF. CDR3 DNA sequence: TGTGCCAGCAGCCCTGACCCGGTTCTCACAGATACGCAGTATTTT.

This clone was recorded once. The same CDR3 can be traced to other DNA sequences in this sample. The V call is TRBV7-6, the J call TRBJ2-7; TRBD1 aligns across 11 bases. In germline, CDR1 is SGHVS, CDR2 FNYEAQ. The CDR3 has 14 amino acids. Trimming at V came to 6 bases and at J to 2 bases, leaving 3 bases not matched to a gene. CDR3 sequence: CASSPGQGAYEQYF. The CDR3 nucleotides read TGTGCCAGCAGTCCGGGACAGGGGGCCTACGAGCAGTACTTC.

The chain is built from TRBV11-3 and TRBJ2-3; maybe TRBD2 (6 bases). This CDR3 contains 15 residues. Germline-derived CDR1 and CDR2 are SGHNT and YENEEA. V lost 1 base and J lost 6, with 14 bases in between. CDR3 in DNA: TGTGCCAGCAGCTTAGGTCGTTGGAGCGGGGATACGCAGTATTTT. This encodes CASSLGRWSGDTQYF. Variable domain in full (rest from reference TRBV11-3 and TRBJ2-3): EAGVVQSPRYKIIEKKQPVAFWCNPISGHNTLYWYLQNLGQGPELLIRYENEEAVDDSQLPKDRFSAERLKGVDSTLKIQPAELGDSAVYLCASSLGRWSGDTQYFGPGTRLTVL.

The CDR3, as DNA: TGCAGCATCCCCAGTGCTACCAACTATGGCTACACCTTC. It encodes CSIPSATNYGYTF. This chain joins TRBV29-1 and TRBJ1-2; D gene ambiguous. Germline-derived CDR1 and CDR2 are SQVTM and ANQGSEA. Trimming left V 8 bases short and J 2 bases short, with 15 bases between. CDR3 length: 13 residues.

This clone has a single count. The chain combines TRBV5-6 with TRBJ2-7, with 7 bases aligning to TRBD1. The ends lost 3 bases at V and 3 bases at J; junction bases unmatched: 9. The CDR3 is 15 residues long. The germline V gene has CDR1 SGHDT and CDR2 YYEEEE. CDR3 amino acids: CASSSGQAPNYEQYF. In nucleotides, the CDR3 is TGTGCCAGCAGCTCTGGACAGGCGCCTAACTACGAGCAGTACTTC.

This chain uses TRBV13 with TRBJ2-1; 11 positions match TRBD2. V was pared by 5 bases and J by 4 bases, with 7 bases of the junction left unmatched. Germline CDR1 reads PRHDT; CDR2 reads FYEKMQ (reference sequence). The CDR3 spans 16 residues. The CDR3 region has the DNA TGTGCCAGCAGCATGGGGACTAGCGGACCGTACAATGAGCAGTTCTTC. Encoded protein: CASSMGTSGPYNEQFF. Full variable domain (missing parts from reference TRBV13 and TRBJ2-1): AAGVIQSPRHLIKEKRETATLKCYPIPRHDTVYWYQQGPGQDPQFLISFYEKMQSDKGSIPDRFSAQQFSDYHSELNMSSLELGDSALYFCASSMGTSGPYNEQFFGPGTRLTVL.

The gene calls are TRBV6-5 and TRBJ1-1, with TRBD1 matching 10 bases. The CDR3 consists of 14 residues. J gave up 5 bases and V 6 bases, and 6 bases lay outside the gene matches. Germline CDR1 is MNHEY and CDR2 is SVGAGI. The CDR3 region is CASRPGQGSTEAFF. The CDR3 coding sequence is TGTGCCAGCAGACCGGGACAGGGGTCGACTGAAGCTTTCTTT.

The gene calls are TRBV9 and TRBJ1-1; D unclear. Per germline, CDR1 SGDLS and CDR2 YYNGEE. V gave up 0 bases and J gave up 7 bases, with 13 bases separating them. The CDR3 contains 14 residues. CDR3 in DNA: TGTGCCAGCAGCGTAGCGAGGGAAAAGGATGAAGCTTTCTTT. It yields the protein CASSVAREKDEAFF. The entire variable domain, with the rest obtained from reference TRBV9 and TRBJ1-1, is as follows: DSGVTQTPKHLITATGQRVTLRCSPRSGDLSVYWYQQSLDQGLQFLIQYYNGEERAKGNILERFSAQQFPDLHSELNLSSLELGDSALYFCASSVAREKDEAFFGQGTRLTVV.

This clone showed up just once. In DNA, the CDR3 is TGTGCCCTGATGATGGGCAGCTCCTACGAGCAGTACTTC. Translated: CALMMGSSYEQYF. This rearrangement joins TRBV30 to TRBJ2-7, with D unresolved. Germline CDR1 is GTSNPN and CDR2 is SVGIG (reference sequence). This CDR3 spans 13 amino acids. Between the trimmed V and J ends, which lost 8 bases and 0 bases, there was a span of 14 bases.

The chain combines TRBV10-1 with TRBJ2-1; TRBD1 agrees at 9 bases. The CDR3 runs to 14 residues. Germline V gives CDR1 WNHNN, CDR2 SYGVQD (reference sequence). J gave up 15 bases and V 5 bases, and 14 bases lay outside the gene matches. Here the CDR3 DNA reads TGCGCCAGCAGTAAAACAGGGGGCCCTTCAAATCCGTTCTTC. The encoded protein is CASSKTGGPSNPFF.

The rearrangement uses TRBV9 and TRBJ2-4; 8 bases align to TRBD1. V lost 4 bases and J lost 2; bases outside the gene matches: 5. From germline, CDR1 is SGDLS and CDR2 YYNGEE. This CDR3 comprises 15 residues. The CDR3 sequence is CASSSQGATKNIQYF. The CDR3 nucleotides are TGTGCCAGCAGCTCGCAGGGGGCAACCAAAAACATTCAGTACTTC.

A word on this clone: The sample carries other DNA sequences with the same CDR3. This chain connects TRBV11-1 to TRBJ2-7; D unclear. Germline CDR1 reads SGHAT; CDR2 reads FQDESV (reference sequence). The CDR3 sequence is 12 residues long. V was cut by 5 bases and J by 0 bases, with 5 bases left in between. The CDR3 sequence is CASSLGSYEQYF. CDR3 nucleotide sequence: TGTGCCAGCAGCCTAGGCTCCTACGAGCAGTACTTC.

J is TRBJ2-3 and V is TRBV2; 11 nucleotides align to TRBD2. V lost 8 bases, J lost 2 bases, and 9 bases stayed unmatched. This CDR3 comprises 16 residues. Looked up from germline, CDR1 is SNHLY and CDR2 is FYNNEI. This CDR3 reads CASGLVSGRATDTQYF. The DNA for the CDR3 is TGTGCCAGCGGATTAGTTAGCGGGAGGGCCACAGATACGCAGTATTTT.

The chain has TRBV4-1 and TRBJ1-1; D is possibly TRBD1 (5 bases). V was trimmed by 1 base and J by 2 bases, leaving 14 bases between them. Germline values: CDR1 MGHRA, CDR2 YSYEKL. CDR3 size: 16 residues. DNA of the CDR3: TGCGCCAGCAGCCAAGGTCTCGCCAGGGAAAACACTGAAGCTTTCTTT. It encodes CASSQGLARENTEAFF.

The rearrangement links TRBV28 to TRBJ1-2, with a weak D call TRBD1 (5 bases). The germline V gene encodes CDR1 MDHEN and CDR2 SYDVKM. Between the trimmed V and J ends, which lost 6 bases and 8 bases, there was a span of 22 bases. The CDR3 length is 15 residues. The CDR3 is CASSVRGRTIYGYTF. The CDR3 coding sequence is TGTGCCAGCAGCGTCCGGGGGAGAACTATATACGGCTACACCTTC.

The chain is built from TRBV29-1 and TRBJ1-2; D unclear. The CDR3 spans 13 residues. With 0 bases removed from V and 5 bases from J, the gap between germline ends came to 10 bases. The germline gives CDR1 SQVTM, CDR2 ANQGSEA. CDR3 DNA sequence: TGCAGCGTTGAAGAGTTACGGACTTATGGCTACACCTTC. This sequence encodes CSVEELRTYGYTF. The full variable domain, with the rest looked up from reference TRBV29-1 and TRBJ1-2, is SAVISQKPSRDICQRGTSLTIQCQVDSQVTMMFWYRQQPGQSLTLIATANQGSEATYESGFVIDKFPISRPNLTFSTLTVSNMSPEDSSIYLCSVEELRTYGYTFGSGTRLTVV.

The chain links TRBV10-1 to TRBJ2-7, with D unresolved. Germline loops: CDR1 WNHNN, CDR2 SYGVQD (reference sequence). The CDR3 length is 12 residues. V was cut by 3 bases and J by 3 bases, with 6 bases left in between. In nucleotides, the CDR3 is TGCGCCAGCAGTGACCCGAACTACGAGCAGTACTTC. Encoded protein: CASSDPNYEQYF.

The rearrangement links TRBV6-1 to TRBJ2-5; D possibly corresponds to TRBD2 (5 bases). Trimming took off 0 bases at V and 1 base at J, with 9 bases between the two ends. The CDR3 runs to 15 residues. CDR1 and CDR2 from the germline V gene are MNHNS and SASEGT. Here the CDR3 reads CASSEASGSQETQYF. DNA of the CDR3: TGTGCCAGCAGTGAAGCATCGGGAAGCCAAGAGACCCAGTACTTC.

The J gene is TRBJ2-3, the V gene TRBV28; unclear D gene. Germline V lookup: CDR1 MDHEN, CDR2 SYDVKM. The ends were cut back, 2 bases at V and 2 bases at J, with 17 bases in the middle. The CDR3 totals 17 residues. CDR3 region: CASSLVSIPSSTDTQYF. CDR3 nucleotides: TGTGCCAGCAGTTTAGTTTCCATCCCGTCCTCCACAGATACGCAGTATTTT.

This chain joins TRBV10-1 and TRBJ2-7; perhaps TRBD1 as D (5 bases). This CDR3 region has 17 residues. V was pared by 0 bases and J by 4 bases, with 19 bases between. Germline loops: CDR1 WNHNN, CDR2 SYGVQD (reference sequence). For the CDR3, the DNA is TGCGCCAGCAGTGAGTCGGCCCCCCCAGGGAAAGGGTACGAGCAGTACTTC. Amino acids: CASSESAPPGKGYEQYF.

This clone was seen just once. This chain connects TRBV27 to TRBJ2-7, with D possibly being TRBD2 (5 bases). Trimming left V 0 bases short and J 5 bases short, with 11 bases between. Germline CDR1 is MNHEY and CDR2 is SMNVEV (reference sequence). The CDR3 sequence is 14 residues long. In nucleotides, the CDR3 is TGTGCCAGCAGTTTATCGCCGGGGTGGCACGAGCAGTACTTC. This encodes CASSLSPGWHEQYF.

The rearrangement joins TRBV15 to TRBJ2-4; TRBD1 might be the D (6 bases). The germline CDR1 and CDR2 sequences are LNHNV and YYDKDF (reference sequence). V lost 4 bases and J lost 2, with 18 bases in between. The CDR3 loop spans 17 amino acids. CDR3 nucleotides: TGTGCCACCAGCATAAACTTCCGGGACACCCCCAAAAACATTCAGTACTTC. Translated, it gives CATSINFRDTPKNIQYF.

This chain uses TRBV20-1 with TRBJ2-2, with no clear D. Deletions cut 6 bases from V and 5 bases from J, with 7 bases between. Germline assignment: CDR1 DFQATT and CDR2 SNEGSKA (reference sequence). This CDR3 is built from 11 residues. The CDR3 DNA reads as TGCAGTGCCCCTTTGACCGGGGAGCTGTTTTTT. This translates into CSAPLTGELFF.

V usage is TRBV20-1 and J usage is TRBJ2-1; no clear D gene. Germline V gene data show CDR1 as DFQATT and CDR2 as SNEGSKA (reference sequence). Trimming left V 2 bases short and J 10 bases short, with 9 bases between. This CDR3 comprises 11 residues. The CDR3: CSARRVREQFF. The CDR3 region has the DNA TGCAGTGCTAGAAGAGTGCGAGAGCAGTTCTTC.